The sequence of this TCR beta chain was determined in a study of blood T cell repertoires in COVID-19 (TCRdb year 2020). Context from the whole study: The collaborator samples originated in the United States, Italy and Spain and spanned the acute and convalescent phases of COVID-19. Where available, HLA class I and class II types were obtained from metadata supplied by the sample provider rather than from assay-based typing. Samples came from the ongoing ImmuneRACE study (first 160 participants) plus 1,254 subjects from 6 global collaborators. Subjects who had been exposed to COVID-19, were actively infected with it, or had recovered from it provided the deeply sampled blood TCRbeta repertoires that made up the dataset. A de-identified subject ID, COVID-19 status, age in years and sex were almost always included in the sample metadata. The prospective study material was composed of cDNA or gDNA derived from T cells, B-cell-depleted T cells, or PBMCs. The repertoires were made available in a free public database intended to serve as a resource for research on the immune response to SARS-CoV-2.

As concerns this clone: The specificity of this receptor is unknown. No qualities accompany the bases; no much larger clone lies one base away.

TCRbeta CDR3 regions were amplified from genomic DNA by means of the immunoSEQ Assay, a bias-controlled multiplex PCR. The study's own analysis went as follows. Within the assay, amplification of reference gene primers was used to estimate how many nucleated cells each sample contained. To quantify the absolute abundance of each unique TCRbeta CDR3 rearrangement, sequence reads were collapsed and filtered. Productive Simpson clonality was computed per sample as the square root of Simpson's diversity index over productive rearrangements. Entries here come from immuneACCESS through TCRdb and include only in-frame sequences with V and J called. Some clones fail to appear in such tables; in the studies checked, an unresolved V gene covers under half of the shortfall, and the cause of the remainder is unknown. V, J and clone size are taken as reported in that table, and D and trimming were inferred from the DNA itself. For this sample there are 50,000 or so clones; about nine tenths appear just once. Of the sample, 3.9% is held by the ten largest clones.

CDR1 and CDR2 were assigned from the germline V gene as SNHLY and FYNNEI. From the cysteine through the phenylalanine, the CDR3 covers 14 amino acids. Only CDR3 DNA remains: 42 bases, in frame from the first base. From V the trimming removes 4 bases and from J it removes 6 bases, while the gene matches leave 5 bases of the junction unaccounted for. Overall study results and their limits: Clinical and demographic metadata were provided uncurated, with the amount varying by source and participant.

Collaborating institutions collected whole blood in K2EDTA tubes following their own protocols. Collaborator samples were shipped for TCRbeta analysis as frozen whole blood, isolated PBMCs, or DNA extracted from either sample type. The TCR sequence derives from a human donor in a cohort sampled during active COVID-19. The chain employs TRBV2 and TRBJ1-5; TRBD1 matches 8 bases in the middle. Sequencing was carried out using peripheral blood. The DNA reads as follows: TGTGCCAGCAGTGGTGGCAGGGGGCCTCAGCCCCAGCATTTT. It translates as CASSGGRGPQPQHF.